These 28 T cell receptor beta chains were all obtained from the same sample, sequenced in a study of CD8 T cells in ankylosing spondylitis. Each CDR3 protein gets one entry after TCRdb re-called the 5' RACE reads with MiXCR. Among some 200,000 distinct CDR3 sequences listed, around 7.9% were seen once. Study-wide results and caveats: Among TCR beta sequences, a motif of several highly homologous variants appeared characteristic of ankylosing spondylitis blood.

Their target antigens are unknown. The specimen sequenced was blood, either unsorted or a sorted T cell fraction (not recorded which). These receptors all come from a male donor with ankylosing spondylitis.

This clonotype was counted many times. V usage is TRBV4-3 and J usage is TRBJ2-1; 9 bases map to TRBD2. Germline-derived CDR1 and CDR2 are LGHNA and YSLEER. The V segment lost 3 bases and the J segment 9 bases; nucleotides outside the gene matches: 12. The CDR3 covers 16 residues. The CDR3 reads CASSHTETSGYVEQFF. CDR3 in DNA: TGCGCCAGCAGCCACACTGAAACTAGCGGGTACGTTGAGCAGTTCTTC.

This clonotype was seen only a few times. The CDR3 sequence is CASSVAGGHSGEQFF. In nucleotides, the CDR3 is TGTGCCAGCAGCGTAGCGGGGGGGCATTCCGGTGAGCAGTTCTTC. V usage is TRBV9 and J usage is TRBJ2-1, with TRBD2 matching 8 bases. Germline-derived CDR1 and CDR2 are SGDLS and YYNGEE. The CDR3 length is 15 residues. The V and J ends lost 0 bases and 9 bases, in that order; junction bases with no gene match: 8.

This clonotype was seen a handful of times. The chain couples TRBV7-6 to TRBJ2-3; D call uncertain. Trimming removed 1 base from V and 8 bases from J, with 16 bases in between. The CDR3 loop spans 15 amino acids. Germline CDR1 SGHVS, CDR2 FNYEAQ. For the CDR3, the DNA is TGTGCCAGCAGCTTAGGTCCCGGGCCACGAGGTACGCAGTATTTT. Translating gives CASSLGPGPRGTQYF.

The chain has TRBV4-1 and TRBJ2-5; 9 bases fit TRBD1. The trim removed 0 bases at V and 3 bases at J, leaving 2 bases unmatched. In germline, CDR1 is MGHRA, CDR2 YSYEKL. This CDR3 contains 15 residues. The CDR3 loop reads CASSQDWTGEETQYF. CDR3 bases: TGCGCCAGCAGCCAAGACTGGACAGGGGAAGAGACCCAGTACTTC.

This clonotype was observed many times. The DNA for the CDR3 is TGTGCGACAGGCCGGATTCAGTACTTC. Encoded protein: CATGRIQYF. The rearrangement joins TRBV6-1 to TRBJ2-4; D may be TRBD1 (6 bases). The germline V gene has CDR1 MNHNS and CDR2 SASEGT. CDR3 length equals 9 residues.

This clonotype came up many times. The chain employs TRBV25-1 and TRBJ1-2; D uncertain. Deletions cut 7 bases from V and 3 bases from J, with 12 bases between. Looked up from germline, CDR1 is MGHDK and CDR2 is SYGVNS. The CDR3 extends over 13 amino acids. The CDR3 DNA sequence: TGTGCCAGCACTTCCTGGACGGACTATGGCTACACCTTC. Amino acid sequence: CASTSWTDYGYTF.

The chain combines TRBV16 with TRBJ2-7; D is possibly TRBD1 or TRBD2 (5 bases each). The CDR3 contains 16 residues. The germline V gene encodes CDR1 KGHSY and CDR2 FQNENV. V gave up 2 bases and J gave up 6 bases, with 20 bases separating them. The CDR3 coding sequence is TGTGCCAGCAGCCAAAATCGGGGCACTACTACTACCGAGCAGTACTTC. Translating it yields CASSQNRGTTTTEQYF.

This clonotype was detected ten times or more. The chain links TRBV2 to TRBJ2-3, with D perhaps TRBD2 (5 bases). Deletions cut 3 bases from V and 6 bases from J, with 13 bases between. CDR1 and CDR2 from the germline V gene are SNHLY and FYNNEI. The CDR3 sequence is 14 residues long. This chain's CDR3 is CASSDRGISDTQYF. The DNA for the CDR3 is TGTGCCAGCAGTGATCGAGGGATATCGGATACGCAGTATTTT. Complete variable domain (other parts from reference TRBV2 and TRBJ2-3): EPEVTQTPSHQVTQMGQEVILRCVPISNHLYFYWYRQILGQKVEFLVSFYNNEISEKSEIFDDQFSVERPDGSNFTLKIRSTKLEDSAMYFCASSDRGISDTQYFGPGTRLTVL.

CDR3 nucleotides: TGTGCCAGCAGCTTAGAACGGGGCACCTACGAGCAGTACTTC. Amino acids: CASSLERGTYEQYF. The chain uses TRBV7-9 and TRBJ2-7, with D possibly called TRBD1 or TRBD2 (5 bases each). Trimming removed 1 base from V and 2 bases from J, with 9 bases in between. The CDR3 is 14 residues long. CDR1 and CDR2 from the germline V gene are SEHNR and FQNEAQ (reference sequence).

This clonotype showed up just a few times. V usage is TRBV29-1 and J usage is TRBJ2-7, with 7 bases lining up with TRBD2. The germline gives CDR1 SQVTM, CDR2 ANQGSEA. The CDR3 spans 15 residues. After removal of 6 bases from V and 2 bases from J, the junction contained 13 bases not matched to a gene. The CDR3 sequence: CSVRNLSGPPYEQYF. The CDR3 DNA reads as TGCAGCGTGCGGAACCTTAGCGGGCCACCCTACGAGCAGTACTTC.

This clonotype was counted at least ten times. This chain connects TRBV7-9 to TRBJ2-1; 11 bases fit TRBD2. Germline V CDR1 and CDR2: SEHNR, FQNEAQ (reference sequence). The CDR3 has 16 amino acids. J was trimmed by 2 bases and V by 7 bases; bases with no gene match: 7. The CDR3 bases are TGTGCCAGCACCCTTAGCGGGAGGGAGACCTACAATGAGCAGTTCTTC. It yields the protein CASTLSGRETYNEQFF.

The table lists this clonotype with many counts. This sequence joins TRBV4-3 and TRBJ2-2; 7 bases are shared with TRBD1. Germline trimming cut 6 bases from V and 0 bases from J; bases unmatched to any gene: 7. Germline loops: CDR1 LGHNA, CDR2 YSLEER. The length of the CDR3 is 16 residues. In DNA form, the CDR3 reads TGCGCCAGCAGTGCCCCAGGGGGTCCGAACACCGGGGAGCTGTTTTTT. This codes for CASSAPGGPNTGELFF.

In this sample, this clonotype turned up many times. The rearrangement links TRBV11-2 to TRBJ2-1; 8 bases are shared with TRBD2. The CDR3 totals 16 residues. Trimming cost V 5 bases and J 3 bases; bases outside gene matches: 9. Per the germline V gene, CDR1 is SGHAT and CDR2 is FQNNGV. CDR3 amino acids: CASSPSGLAVYNEQFF. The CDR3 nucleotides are TGTGCCAGCAGCCCCTCCGGACTAGCCGTCTACAATGAGCAGTTCTTC.

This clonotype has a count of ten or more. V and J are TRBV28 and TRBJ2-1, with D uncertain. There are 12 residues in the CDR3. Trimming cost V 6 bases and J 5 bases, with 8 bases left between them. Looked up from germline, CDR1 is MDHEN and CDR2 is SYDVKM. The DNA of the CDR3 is TGTGCCAGCAGGTACGGAGACAATGAGCAGTTCTTC. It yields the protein CASRYGDNEQFF. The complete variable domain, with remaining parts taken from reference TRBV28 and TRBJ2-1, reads DVKVTQSSRYLVKRTGEKVFLECVQDMDHENMFWYRQDPGLGLRLIYFSYDVKMKEKGDIPEGYSVSREKKERFSLILESASTNQTSMYLCASRYGDNEQFFGPGTRLTVL.

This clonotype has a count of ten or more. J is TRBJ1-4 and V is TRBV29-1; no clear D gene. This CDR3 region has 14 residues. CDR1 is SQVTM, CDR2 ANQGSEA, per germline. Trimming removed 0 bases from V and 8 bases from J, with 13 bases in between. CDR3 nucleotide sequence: TGCAGCGTTGAAGACCCAGGACGCCACGAAAAACTGTTTTTT. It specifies CSVEDPGRHEKLFF.

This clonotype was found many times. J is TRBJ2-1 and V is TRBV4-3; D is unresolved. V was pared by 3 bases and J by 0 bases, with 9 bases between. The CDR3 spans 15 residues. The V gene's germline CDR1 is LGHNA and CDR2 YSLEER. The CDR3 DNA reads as TGCGCCAGCAGCCATGACCTGAGCTCCTACAATGAGCAGTTCTTC. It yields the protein CASSHDLSSYNEQFF.

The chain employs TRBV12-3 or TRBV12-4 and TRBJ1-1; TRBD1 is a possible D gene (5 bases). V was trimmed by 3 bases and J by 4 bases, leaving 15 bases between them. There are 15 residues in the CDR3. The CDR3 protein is CASSLGWGLGTEAFF. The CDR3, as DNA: TGTGCCAGCAGTTTGGGTTGGGGCTTGGGCACTGAAGCTTTCTTT.

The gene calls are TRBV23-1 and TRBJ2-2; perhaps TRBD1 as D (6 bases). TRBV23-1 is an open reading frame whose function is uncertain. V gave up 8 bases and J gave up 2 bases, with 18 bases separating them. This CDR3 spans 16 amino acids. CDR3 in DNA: TGCGCCAGCCGTCGCCCGGGACACCGAAACACCGGGGAGCTGTTTTTT. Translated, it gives CASRRPGHRNTGELFF.

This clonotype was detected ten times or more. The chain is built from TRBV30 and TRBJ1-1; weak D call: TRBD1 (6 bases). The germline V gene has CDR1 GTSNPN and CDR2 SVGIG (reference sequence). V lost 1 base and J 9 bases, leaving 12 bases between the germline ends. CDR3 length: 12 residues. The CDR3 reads CAWSAGTSKAFF. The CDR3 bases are TGTGCCTGGAGTGCCGGGACAAGTAAAGCTTTCTTT.

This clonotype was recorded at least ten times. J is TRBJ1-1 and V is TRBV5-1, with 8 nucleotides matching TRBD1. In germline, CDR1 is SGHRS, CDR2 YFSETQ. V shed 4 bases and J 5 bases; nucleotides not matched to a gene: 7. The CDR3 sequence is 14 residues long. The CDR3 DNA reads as TGCGCCAGCAGCCCGGACAGGGTGAGGACTGAAGCTTTCTTT. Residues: CASSPDRVRTEAFF.

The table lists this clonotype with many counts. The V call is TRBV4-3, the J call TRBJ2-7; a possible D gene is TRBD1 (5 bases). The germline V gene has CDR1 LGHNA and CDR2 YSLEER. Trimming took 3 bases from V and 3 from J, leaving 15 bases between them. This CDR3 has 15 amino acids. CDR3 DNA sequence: TGCGCCAGCAGCCAGGGAACAGGACGCGTCTACGAGCAGTACTTC. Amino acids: CASSQGTGRVYEQYF.

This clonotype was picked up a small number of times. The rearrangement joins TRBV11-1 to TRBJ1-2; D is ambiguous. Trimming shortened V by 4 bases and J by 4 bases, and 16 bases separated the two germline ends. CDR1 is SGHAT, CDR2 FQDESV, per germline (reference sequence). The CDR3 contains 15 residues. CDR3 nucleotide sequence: TGTGCCAGCAGCTCGCCGGGAGGGAGACGCTATGGCTACACCTTC. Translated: CASSSPGGRRYGYTF.

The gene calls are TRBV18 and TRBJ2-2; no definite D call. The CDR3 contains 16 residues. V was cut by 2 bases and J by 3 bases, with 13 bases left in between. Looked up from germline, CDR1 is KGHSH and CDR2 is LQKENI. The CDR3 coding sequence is TGTGCCAGCTCACCAGCTTCTGGGCTCGACACCGGGGAGCTGTTTTTT. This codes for CASSPASGLDTGELFF.

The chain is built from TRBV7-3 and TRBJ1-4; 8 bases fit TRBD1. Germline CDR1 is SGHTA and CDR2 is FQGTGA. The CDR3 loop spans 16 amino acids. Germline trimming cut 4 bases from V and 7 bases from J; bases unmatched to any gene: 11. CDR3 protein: CASSSDLGTGIEKLFF. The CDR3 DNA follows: TGTGCCAGCAGCTCAGATTTGGGGACAGGAATTGAAAAACTGTTTTTT.

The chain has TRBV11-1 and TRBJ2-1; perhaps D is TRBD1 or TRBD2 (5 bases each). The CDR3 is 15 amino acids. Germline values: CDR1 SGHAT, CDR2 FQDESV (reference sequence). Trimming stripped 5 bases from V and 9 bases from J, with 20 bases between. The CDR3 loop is CASSHRDQSFSEQFF. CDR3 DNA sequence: TGTGCCAGCAGCCACCGGGACCAGTCATTCAGTGAGCAGTTCTTC.

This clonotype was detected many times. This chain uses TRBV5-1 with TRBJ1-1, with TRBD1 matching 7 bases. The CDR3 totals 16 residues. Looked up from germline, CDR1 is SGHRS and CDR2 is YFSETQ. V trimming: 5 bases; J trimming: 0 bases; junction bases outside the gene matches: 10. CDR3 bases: TGCGCCAGCAGGATGAACAAACAGGGGTTGAACACTGAAGCTTTCTTT. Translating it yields CASRMNKQGLNTEAFF.

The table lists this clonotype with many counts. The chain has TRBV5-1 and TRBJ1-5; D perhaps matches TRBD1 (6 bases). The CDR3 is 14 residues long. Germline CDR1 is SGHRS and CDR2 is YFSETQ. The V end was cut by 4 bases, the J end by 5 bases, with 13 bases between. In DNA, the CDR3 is TGCGCCAGCAGCCCACGAGGGGGGCATCAGCCCCAGCATTTT. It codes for CASSPRGGHQPQHF.

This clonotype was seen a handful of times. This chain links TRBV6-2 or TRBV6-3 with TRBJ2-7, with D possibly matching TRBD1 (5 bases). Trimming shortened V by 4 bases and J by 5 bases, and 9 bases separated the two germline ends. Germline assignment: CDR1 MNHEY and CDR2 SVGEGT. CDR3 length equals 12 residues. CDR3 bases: TGTGCCAGCAGTTTTCAGGGCCACGAGCAGTACTTC. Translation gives CASSFQGHEQYF.